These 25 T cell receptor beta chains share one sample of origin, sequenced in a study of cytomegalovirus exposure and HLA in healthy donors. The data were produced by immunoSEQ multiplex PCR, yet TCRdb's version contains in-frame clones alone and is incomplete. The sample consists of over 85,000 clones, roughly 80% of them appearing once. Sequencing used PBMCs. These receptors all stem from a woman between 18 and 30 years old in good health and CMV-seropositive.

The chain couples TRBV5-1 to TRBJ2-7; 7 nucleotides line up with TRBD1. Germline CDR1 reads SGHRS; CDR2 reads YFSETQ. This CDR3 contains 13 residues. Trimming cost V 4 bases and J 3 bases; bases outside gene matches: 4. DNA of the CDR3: TGCGCCAGCAGCCCACAGGGGTTCTACGAGCAGTACTTC. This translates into CASSPQGFYEQYF.

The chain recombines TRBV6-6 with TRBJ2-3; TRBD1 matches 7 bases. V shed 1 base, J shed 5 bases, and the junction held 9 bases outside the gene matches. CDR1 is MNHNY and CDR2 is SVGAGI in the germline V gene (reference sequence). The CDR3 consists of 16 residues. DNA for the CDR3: TGTGCCAGCAGTTACTTCCGGGACAGAAAAGGAGATACGCAGTATTTT. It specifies CASSYFRDRKGDTQYF.

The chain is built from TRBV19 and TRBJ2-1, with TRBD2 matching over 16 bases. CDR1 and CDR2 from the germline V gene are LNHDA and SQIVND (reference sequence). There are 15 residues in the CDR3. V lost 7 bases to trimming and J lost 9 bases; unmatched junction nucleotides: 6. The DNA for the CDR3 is TGTGCCAGTACCCGAGGGACTAGCGGGGGGGTTGAGCAGTTCTTC. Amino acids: CASTRGTSGGVEQFF.

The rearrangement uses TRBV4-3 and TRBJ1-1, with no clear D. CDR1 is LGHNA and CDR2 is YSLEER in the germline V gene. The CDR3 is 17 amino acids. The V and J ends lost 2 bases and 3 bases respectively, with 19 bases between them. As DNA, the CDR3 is TGCGCCAGCAGCCAAAGAGATATTCGGGTCCCAGACACTGAAGCTTTCTTT. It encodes CASSQRDIRVPDTEAFF.

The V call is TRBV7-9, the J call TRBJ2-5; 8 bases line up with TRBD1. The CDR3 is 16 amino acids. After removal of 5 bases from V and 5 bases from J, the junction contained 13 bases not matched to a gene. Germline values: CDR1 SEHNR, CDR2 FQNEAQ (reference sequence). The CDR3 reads CASSPRTGSFGETQYF. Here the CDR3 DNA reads TGTGCCAGCAGCCCACGGACAGGGTCCTTTGGGGAGACCCAGTACTTC.

The CDR3 nucleotides are TGCGCCAGCAGCTCGCCCTACAGGGCCCTGGGCAATCAGCCCCAGCATTTT. Protein sequence: CASSSPYRALGNQPQHF. J is TRBJ1-5 and V is TRBV5-1; TRBD1 might be the D (6 bases). Trimming left V 3 bases short and J 2 bases short, with 18 bases between. This CDR3 region has 17 residues. Per the germline V gene, CDR1 is SGHRS and CDR2 is YFSETQ.

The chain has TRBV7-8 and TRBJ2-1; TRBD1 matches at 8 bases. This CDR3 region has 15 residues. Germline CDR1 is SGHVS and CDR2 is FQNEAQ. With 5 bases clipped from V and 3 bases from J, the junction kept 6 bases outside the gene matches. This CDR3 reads CASSLDRESYNEQFF. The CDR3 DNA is TGTGCCAGCAGCCTGGACAGGGAGAGCTACAATGAGCAGTTCTTC.

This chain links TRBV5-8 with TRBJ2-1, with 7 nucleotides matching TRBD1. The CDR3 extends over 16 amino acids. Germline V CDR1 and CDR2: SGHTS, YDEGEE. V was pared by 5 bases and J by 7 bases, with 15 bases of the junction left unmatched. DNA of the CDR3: TGTGCCAGCAGGTCGTTCAGGGGGAGTTGGGGAAATGAGCAGTTCTTC. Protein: CASRSFRGSWGNEQFF.

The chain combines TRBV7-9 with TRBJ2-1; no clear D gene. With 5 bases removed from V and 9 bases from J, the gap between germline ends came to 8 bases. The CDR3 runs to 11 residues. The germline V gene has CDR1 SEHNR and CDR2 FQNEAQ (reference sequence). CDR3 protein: CASSRQSEQFF. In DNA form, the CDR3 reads TGTGCCAGCAGCCGTCAGTCTGAGCAGTTCTTC.

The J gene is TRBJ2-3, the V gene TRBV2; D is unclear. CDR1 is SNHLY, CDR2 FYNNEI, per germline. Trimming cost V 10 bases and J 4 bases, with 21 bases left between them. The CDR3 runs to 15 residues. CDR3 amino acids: CATEMVRIGADTQYF. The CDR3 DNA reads TGTGCCACGGAAATGGTCAGGATTGGCGCAGATACGCAGTATTTT.

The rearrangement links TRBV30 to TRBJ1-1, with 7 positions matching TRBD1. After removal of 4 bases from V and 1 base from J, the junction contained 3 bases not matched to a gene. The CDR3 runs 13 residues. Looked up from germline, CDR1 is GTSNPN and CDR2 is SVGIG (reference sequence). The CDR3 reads CAWKGQPNTEAFF. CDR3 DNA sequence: TGTGCCTGGAAGGGACAGCCGAACACTGAAGCTTTCTTT.

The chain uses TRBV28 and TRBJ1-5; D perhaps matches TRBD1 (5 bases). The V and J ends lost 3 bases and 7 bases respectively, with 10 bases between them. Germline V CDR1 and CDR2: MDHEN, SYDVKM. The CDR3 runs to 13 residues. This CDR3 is CASSLEGQQPQHF. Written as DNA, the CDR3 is TGTGCCAGCAGTTTGGAGGGGCAGCAGCCCCAGCATTTT.

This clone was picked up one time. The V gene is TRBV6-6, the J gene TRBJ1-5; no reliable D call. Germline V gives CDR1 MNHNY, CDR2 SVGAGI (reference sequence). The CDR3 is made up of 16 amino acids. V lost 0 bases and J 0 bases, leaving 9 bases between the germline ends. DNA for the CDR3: TGTGCCAGCAGTTACTCGGGCCGTCATAGCAATCAGCCCCAGCATTTT. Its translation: CASSYSGRHSNQPQHF.

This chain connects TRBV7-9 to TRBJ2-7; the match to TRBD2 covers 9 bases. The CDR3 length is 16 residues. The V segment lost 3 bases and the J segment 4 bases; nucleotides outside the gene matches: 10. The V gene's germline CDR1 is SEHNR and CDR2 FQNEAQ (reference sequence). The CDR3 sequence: CASSLGLAGDSYEQYF. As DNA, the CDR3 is TGTGCCAGCAGCTTGGGATTAGCGGGGGATTCTTACGAGCAGTACTTC.

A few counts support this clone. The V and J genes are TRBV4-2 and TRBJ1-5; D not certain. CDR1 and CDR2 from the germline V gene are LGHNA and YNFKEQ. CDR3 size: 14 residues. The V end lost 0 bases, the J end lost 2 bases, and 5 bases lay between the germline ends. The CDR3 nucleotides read TGTGCCAGCAGCCAAGACGGGGGCAATCAGCCCCAGCATTTT. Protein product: CASSQDGGNQPQHF.

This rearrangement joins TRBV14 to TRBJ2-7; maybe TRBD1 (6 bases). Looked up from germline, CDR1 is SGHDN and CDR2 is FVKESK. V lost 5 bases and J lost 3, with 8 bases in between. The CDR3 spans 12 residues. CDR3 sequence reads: CASSGQRYEQYF. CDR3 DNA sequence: TGTGCCAGCAGCGGACAGCGCTACGAGCAGTACTTC.

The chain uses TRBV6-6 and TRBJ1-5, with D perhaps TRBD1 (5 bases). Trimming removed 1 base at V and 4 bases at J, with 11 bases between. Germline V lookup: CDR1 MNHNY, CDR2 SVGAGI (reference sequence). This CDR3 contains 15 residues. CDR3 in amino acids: CASSYFGQGNQPQHF. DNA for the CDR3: TGTGCCAGCAGTTACTTCGGTCAGGGTAATCAGCCCCAGCATTTT.

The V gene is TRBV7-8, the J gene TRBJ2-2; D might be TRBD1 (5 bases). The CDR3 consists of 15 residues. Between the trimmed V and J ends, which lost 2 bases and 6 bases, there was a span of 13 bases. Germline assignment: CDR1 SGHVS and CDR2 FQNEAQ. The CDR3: CASSLIFQGAGELFF. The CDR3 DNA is TGTGCCAGCAGCTTAATCTTCCAGGGCGCCGGGGAGCTGTTTTTT.

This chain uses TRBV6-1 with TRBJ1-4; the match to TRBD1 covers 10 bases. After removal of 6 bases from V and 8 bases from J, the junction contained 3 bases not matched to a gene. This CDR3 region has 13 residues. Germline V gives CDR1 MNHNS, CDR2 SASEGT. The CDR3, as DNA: TGTGCCAGCAGGGACAGGGGGGAAGAAAAACTGTTTTTT. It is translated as CASRDRGEEKLFF.

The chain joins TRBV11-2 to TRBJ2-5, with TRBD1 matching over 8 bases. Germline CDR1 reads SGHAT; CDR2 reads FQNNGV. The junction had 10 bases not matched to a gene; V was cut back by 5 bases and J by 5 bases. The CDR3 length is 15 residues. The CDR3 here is CASSLGVRQGETQYF. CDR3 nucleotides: TGTGCCAGCAGCCTCGGGGTGCGACAGGGGGAGACCCAGTACTTC.

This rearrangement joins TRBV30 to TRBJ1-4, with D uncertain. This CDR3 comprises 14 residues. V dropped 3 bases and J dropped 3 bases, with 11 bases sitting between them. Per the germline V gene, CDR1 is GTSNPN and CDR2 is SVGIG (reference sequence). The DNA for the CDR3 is TGTGCCTGGAGAGGAGAGGCTGCTAATGAAAAACTGTTTTTT. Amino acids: CAWRGEAANEKLFF.

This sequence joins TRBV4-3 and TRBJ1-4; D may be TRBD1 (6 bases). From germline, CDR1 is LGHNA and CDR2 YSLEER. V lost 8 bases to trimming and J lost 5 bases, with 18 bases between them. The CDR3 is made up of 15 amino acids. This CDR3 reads CASAQQGSGNEKLFF. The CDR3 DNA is TGCGCCAGCGCCCAACAGGGATCGGGAAATGAAAAACTGTTTTTT.

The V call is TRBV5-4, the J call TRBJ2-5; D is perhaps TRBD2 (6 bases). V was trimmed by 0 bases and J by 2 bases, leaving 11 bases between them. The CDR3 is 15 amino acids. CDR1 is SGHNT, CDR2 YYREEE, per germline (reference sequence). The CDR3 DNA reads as TGTGCCAGCAGCTTGGGTCCCGGGGGACAAGAGACCCAGTACTTC. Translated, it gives CASSLGPGGQETQYF. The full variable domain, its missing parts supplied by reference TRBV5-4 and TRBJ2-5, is ETGVTQSPTHLIKTRGQQVTLRCSSQSGHNTVSWYQQALGQGPQFIFQYYREEENGRGNFPPRFSGLQFPNYSSELNVNALELDDSALYLCASSLGPGGQETQYFGPGTRLLVL.

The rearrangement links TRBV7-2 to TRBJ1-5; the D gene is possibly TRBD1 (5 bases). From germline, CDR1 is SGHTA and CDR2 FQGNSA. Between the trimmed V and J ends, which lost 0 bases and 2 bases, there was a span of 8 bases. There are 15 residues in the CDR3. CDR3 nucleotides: TGTGCCAGCAGCTTAGCGGGCAGGGGCAATCAGCCCCAGCATTTT. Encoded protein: CASSLAGRGNQPQHF.

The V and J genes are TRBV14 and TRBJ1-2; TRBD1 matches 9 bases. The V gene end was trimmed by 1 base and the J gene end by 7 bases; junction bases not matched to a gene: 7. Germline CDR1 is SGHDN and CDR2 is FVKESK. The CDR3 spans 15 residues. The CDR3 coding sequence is TGTGCCAGCAGCCAAGGGACAGGGGTCCTCTTTGGCTACACCTTC. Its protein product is CASSQGTGVLFGYTF.